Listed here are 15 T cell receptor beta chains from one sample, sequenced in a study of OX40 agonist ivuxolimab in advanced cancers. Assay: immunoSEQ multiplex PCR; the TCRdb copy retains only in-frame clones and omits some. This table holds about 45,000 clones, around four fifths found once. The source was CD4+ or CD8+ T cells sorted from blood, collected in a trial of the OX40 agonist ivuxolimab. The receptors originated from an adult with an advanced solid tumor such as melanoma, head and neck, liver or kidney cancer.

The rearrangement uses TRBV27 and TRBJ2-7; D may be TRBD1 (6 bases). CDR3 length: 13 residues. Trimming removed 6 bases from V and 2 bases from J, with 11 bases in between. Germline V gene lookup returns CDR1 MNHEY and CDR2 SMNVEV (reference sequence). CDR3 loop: CASRWDTAYEQYF. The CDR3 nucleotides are TGTGCCAGCAGGTGGGACACCGCCTACGAGCAGTACTTC.

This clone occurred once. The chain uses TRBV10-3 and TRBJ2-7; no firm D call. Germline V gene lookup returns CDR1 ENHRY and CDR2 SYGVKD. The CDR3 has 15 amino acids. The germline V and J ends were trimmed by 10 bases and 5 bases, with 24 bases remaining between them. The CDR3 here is CATGMKEIHPDEQYF. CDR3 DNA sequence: TGTGCCACTGGAATGAAAGAAATTCACCCGGACGAGCAGTACTTC.

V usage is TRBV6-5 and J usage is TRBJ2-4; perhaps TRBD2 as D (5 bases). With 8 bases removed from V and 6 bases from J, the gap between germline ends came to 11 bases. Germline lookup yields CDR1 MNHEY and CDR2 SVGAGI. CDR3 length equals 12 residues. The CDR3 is CASGPGINIQYF. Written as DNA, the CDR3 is TGTGCCAGCGGCCCCGGGATAAACATTCAGTACTTC.

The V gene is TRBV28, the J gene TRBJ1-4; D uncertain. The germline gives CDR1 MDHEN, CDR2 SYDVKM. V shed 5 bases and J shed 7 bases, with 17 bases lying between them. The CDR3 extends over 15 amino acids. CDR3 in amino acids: CASSGTTKGLEKLFF. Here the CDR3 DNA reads TGTGCCAGCAGTGGAACGACGAAAGGCCTTGAAAAACTGTTTTTT.

The CDR3 region is CASSLLGQSKEAFF. The CDR3 nucleotides read TGTGCCAGCAGCTTACTGGGACAGAGCAAGGAAGCTTTCTTT. The chain recombines TRBV13 with TRBJ1-1; TRBD1 aligns across 7 bases. This CDR3 comprises 14 residues. V dropped 2 bases and J dropped 8; count of bases not matched to a gene: 8. Germline CDR1 reads PRHDT; CDR2 reads FYEKMQ (reference sequence).

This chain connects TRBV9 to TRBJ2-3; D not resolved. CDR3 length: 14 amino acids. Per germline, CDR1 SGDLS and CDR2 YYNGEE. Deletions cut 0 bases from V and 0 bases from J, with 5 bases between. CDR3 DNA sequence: TGTGCCAGCAGCGTAGTCCGAAGCACAGATACGCAGTATTTT. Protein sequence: CASSVVRSTDTQYF.

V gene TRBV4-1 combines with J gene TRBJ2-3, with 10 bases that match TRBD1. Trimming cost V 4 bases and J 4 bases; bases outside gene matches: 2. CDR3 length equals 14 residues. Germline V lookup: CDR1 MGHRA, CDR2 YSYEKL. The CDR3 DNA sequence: TGCGCCAGCAGCCCGACAGGGGGCTCAGATACGCAGTATTTT. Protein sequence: CASSPTGGSDTQYF.

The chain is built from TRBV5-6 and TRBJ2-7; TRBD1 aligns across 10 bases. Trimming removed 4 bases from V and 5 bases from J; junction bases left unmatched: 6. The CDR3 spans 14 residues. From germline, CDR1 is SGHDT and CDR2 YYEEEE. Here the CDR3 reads CASSIGTGVNEQYF. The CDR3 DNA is TGTGCCAGCAGCATAGGGACAGGGGTGAACGAGCAGTACTTC.

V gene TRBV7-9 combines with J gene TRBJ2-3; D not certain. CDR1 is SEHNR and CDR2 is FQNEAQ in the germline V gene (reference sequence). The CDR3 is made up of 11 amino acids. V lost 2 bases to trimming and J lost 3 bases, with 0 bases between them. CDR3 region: CASSLTDTQYF. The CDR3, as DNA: TGTGCCAGCAGCTTAACAGATACGCAGTATTTT.

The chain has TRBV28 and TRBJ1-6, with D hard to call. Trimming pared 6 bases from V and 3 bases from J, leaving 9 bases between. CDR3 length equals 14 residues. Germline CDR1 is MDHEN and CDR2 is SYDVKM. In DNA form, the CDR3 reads TGTGCCAGCAGCCCTCGGTACTATAATTCACCCCTCCACTTT. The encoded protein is CASSPRYYNSPLHF.

DNA for the CDR3: TGTGCCAGCACCCTGGCCGAGATGAACACTGAAGCTTTCTTT. Translating gives CASTLAEMNTEAFF. The V call is TRBV27, the J call TRBJ1-1; D call uncertain. This CDR3 has 14 residues. The ends were cut back, 7 bases at V and 0 bases at J, with 12 bases in the middle. Germline V gene sequence: CDR1 MNHEY, CDR2 SMNVEV (reference sequence).

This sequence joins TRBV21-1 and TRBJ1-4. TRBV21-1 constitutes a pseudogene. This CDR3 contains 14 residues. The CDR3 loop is CASSKGRVGEKLFF. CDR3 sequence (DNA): TGTGCCAGCAGCAAAGGGCGGGTTGGGGAAAAACTGTTTTTT.

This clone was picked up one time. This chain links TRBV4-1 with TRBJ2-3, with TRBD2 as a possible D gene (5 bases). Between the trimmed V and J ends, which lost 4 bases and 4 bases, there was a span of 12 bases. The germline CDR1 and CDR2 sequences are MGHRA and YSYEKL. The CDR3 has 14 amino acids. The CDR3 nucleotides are TGCGCCAGCAGCCCGACTAACATGGCAGATACGCAGTATTTT. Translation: CASSPTNMADTQYF.

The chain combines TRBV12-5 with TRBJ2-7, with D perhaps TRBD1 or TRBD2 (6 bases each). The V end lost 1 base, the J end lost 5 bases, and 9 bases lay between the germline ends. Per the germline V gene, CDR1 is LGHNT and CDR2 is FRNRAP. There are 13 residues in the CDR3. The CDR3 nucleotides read TGTGCTAGTGGTTTGGGCCGGGGGCACGAGCAGTACTTC. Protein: CASGLGRGHEQYF.

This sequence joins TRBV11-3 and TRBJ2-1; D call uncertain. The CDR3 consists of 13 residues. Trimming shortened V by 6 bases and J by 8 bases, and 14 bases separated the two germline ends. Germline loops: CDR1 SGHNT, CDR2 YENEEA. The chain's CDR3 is CASSSDPAYEQFF. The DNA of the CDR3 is TGTGCCAGCAGTTCTGACCCAGCATATGAGCAGTTCTTC. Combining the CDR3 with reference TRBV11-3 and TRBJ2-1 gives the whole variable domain EAGVVQSPRYKIIEKKQPVAFWCNPISGHNTLYWYLQNLGQGPELLIRYENEEAVDDSQLPKDRFSAERLKGVDSTLKIQPAELGDSAVYLCASSSDPAYEQFFGPGTRLTVL.